These 30 T cell receptor beta chains originate from one sample sequenced in a study of T cells after yellow fever vaccination. TCRdb passed the 5' RACE reads through MiXCR, listing each CDR3 protein once. This table has about 240,000 distinct CDR3 sequences, 6.9% appearing once. The input for sequencing was CD4+ T cells sorted from PBMCs, taken 15 days after the yellow fever booster vaccination. The receptors were gathered from a man aged 25-45 years who received the YFV17D yellow fever vaccine.

This clonotype turned up a few times. The chain is built from TRBV6-5 and TRBJ1-5; D is unclear. This CDR3 is built from 17 residues. Trimming stripped 0 bases from V and 3 bases from J, with 15 bases between. Germline V CDR1 and CDR2: MNHEY, SVGAGI. For the CDR3, the DNA is TGTGCCAGCAGTTACTCGATGGGGATCTCTTCCAATCAGCCCCAGCATTTT. The encoded protein is CASSYSMGISSNQPQHF.

J is TRBJ2-5 and V is TRBV7-2; no reliable D call. V gave up 5 bases and J gave up 0 bases, with 13 bases separating them. The V gene's germline CDR1 is SGHTA and CDR2 FQGNSA. The CDR3 runs 15 residues. In nucleotides, the CDR3 is TGTGCCAGCAGCCTCCGGGCCCTCCACCAAGAGACCCAGTACTTC. It translates to CASSLRALHQETQYF.

This clonotype has just a few counts. V and J are TRBV27 and TRBJ2-7, with 9 bases lining up with TRBD1. This CDR3 contains 15 residues. V gave up 6 bases and J gave up 5 bases; unmatched junction bases: 11. The V gene's germline CDR1 is MNHEY and CDR2 SMNVEV (reference sequence). CDR3 bases: TGTGCCAGCAGACCTCCGGGACAGGGTCTCCACGAGCAGTACTTC. It translates to CASRPPGQGLHEQYF.

V is TRBV28 and J is TRBJ2-7; TRBD1 matches at 7 bases. CDR3 length: 15 residues. The V gene's germline CDR1 is MDHEN and CDR2 SYDVKM. With 10 bases clipped from V and 4 bases from J, the junction kept 16 bases outside the gene matches. Written as DNA, the CDR3 is TGTGCCACGGGACGACAGGGTACGGTGAGGTACGAGCAGTACTTC. It is translated as CATGRQGTVRYEQYF.

This clonotype was counted only a few times. V is TRBV20-1 and J is TRBJ2-7, with TRBD2 as a possible D gene (5 bases). V was cut by 1 base and J by 6 bases, with 19 bases left in between. Germline V gene sequence: CDR1 DFQATT, CDR2 SNEGSKA (reference sequence). The CDR3 extends over 15 amino acids. The CDR3 loop is CSARGSGSPTAEQYF. The CDR3 DNA follows: TGCAGTGCTAGAGGGAGTGGGAGTCCTACCGCCGAGCAGTACTTC.

This clonotype was observed a few times. V and J are TRBV24-1 and TRBJ1-1; D is ambiguous. Germline V gene data show CDR1 as KGHDR and CDR2 as SFDVKD. The CDR3 is 11 amino acids. Between the trimmed V and J ends, which lost 7 bases and 4 bases, there was a span of 6 bases. The CDR3 DNA sequence: TGTGCCACCAGGGAGGGCACTGAAGCTTTCTTT. Amino acids: CATREGTEAFF.

This rearrangement joins TRBV3-1 to TRBJ1-5, with 9 bases that match TRBD1. CDR1 is LGHDT and CDR2 is YNNKEL in the germline V gene (reference sequence). Trimming at V came to 3 bases and at J to 9 bases, leaving 6 bases not matched to a gene. The CDR3 contains 14 residues. The CDR3 here is CASSQTGGEGPQHF. CDR3 sequence (DNA): TGTGCCAGCAGCCAGACAGGGGGAGAGGGGCCCCAGCATTTT.

This chain joins TRBV20-1 and TRBJ2-1, with D tentatively TRBD2 (5 bases). Trimming left V 7 bases short and J 9 bases short, with 10 bases between. This CDR3 is 10 amino acids long. Germline V gene data show CDR1 as DFQATT and CDR2 as SNEGSKA (reference sequence). The CDR3, as DNA: TGCAGTGTTATAGCGATTGAGCAGTTCTTC. Translated, it gives CSVIAIEQFF.

J is TRBJ2-1 and V is TRBV11-3; D may correspond to TRBD1 or TRBD2 (5 bases each). Germline-derived CDR1 and CDR2 are SGHNT and YENEEA. CDR3 length: 15 amino acids. The V end lost 2 bases, the J end lost 5 bases, and 13 bases lay between the germline ends. CDR3 sequence (DNA): TGTGCCAGCAGCTTATTTTCGGGGCCTGACAATGAGCAGTTCTTC. Amino acids: CASSLFSGPDNEQFF.

This clonotype came up a few times. The chain is built from TRBV7-2 and TRBJ2-3; the D gene is possibly TRBD1 (6 bases). CDR1 and CDR2 from the germline V gene are SGHTA and FQGNSA. The CDR3 runs to 14 residues. V lost 2 bases and J lost 0, with 6 bases in between. The DNA for the CDR3 is TGTGCCAGCAGCTTACAGGGGAGCACAGATACGCAGTATTTT. This translates into CASSLQGSTDTQYF.

In regard to this clonotype: This could be a read error, since a much larger clone is one nucleotide away. The chain has TRBV12-3 or TRBV12-4 and TRBJ2-1, with no clear D. This CDR3 spans 13 amino acids. Trimming shortened V by 5 bases and J by 10 bases, and 15 bases separated the two germline ends. CDR3 in amino acids: CASSGVGRYEQFF. CDR3 DNA: TGTGCCAGCAGTGGTGTGGGCAGGTACGAGCAGTTCTTC.

This clonotype occurred many times. The J gene is TRBJ2-1, the V gene TRBV20-1, with 7 bases matching TRBD2. V shed 1 base, J shed 8 bases, and the junction held 8 bases outside the gene matches. The CDR3 runs 14 residues. Germline V gene lookup returns CDR1 DFQATT and CDR2 SNEGSKA (reference sequence). The CDR3 DNA is TGCAGTGCTAGAGGCCTAGCGGCTTTAGATGAGCAGTTCTTC. Translation gives CSARGLAALDEQFF.

This clonotype was detected only a few times. V gene TRBV29-1 combines with J gene TRBJ1-1; maybe TRBD1 (6 bases). Trimming shortened V by 7 bases and J by 0 bases, and 15 bases separated the two germline ends. The CDR3 length is 14 residues. Germline CDR1 reads SQVTM; CDR2 reads ANQGSEA. In DNA, the CDR3 is TGCAGCGGCGGGACACACGCCATGAACACTGAAGCTTTCTTT. Translated: CSGGTHAMNTEAFF.

This clonotype was detected only a few times. V usage is TRBV7-9 and J usage is TRBJ2-5; D call uncertain. V shed 1 base and J shed 0 bases, with 15 bases lying between them. CDR3 size: 17 residues. CDR1 and CDR2 (germline): SEHNR, FQNEAQ (reference sequence). CDR3 amino acids: CASSLGSGRSYQETQYF. For the CDR3, the DNA is TGTGCCAGCAGCTTAGGTTCTGGCAGGTCGTACCAAGAGACCCAGTACTTC.

This clonotype was recorded at least ten times. J is TRBJ2-7 and V is TRBV4-3; TRBD1 matches at 10 bases. Germline trimming cut 3 bases from V and 2 bases from J; bases unmatched to any gene: 4. The CDR3 loop spans 15 amino acids. Germline CDR1 LGHNA, CDR2 YSLEER. CDR3 protein: CASSHTGTGAYEQYF. CDR3 DNA sequence: TGCGCCAGCAGCCACACCGGGACAGGGGCCTACGAGCAGTACTTC.

This clonotype was seen more than once but under ten times. DNA of the CDR3: TGTGCCAGCAGTCCCACTGGGGGCGGTTATCAGCCCCAGCATTTT. As protein: CASSPTGGGYQPQHF. The chain couples TRBV12-3 or TRBV12-4 to TRBJ1-5; tentatively, D is TRBD1 (6 bases). There are 15 residues in the CDR3. Trimming removed 5 bases at V and 5 bases at J, with 16 bases between.

This chain links TRBV7-2 with TRBJ1-3, with 10 bases identical to TRBD1. Germline V gives CDR1 SGHTA, CDR2 FQGNSA. V dropped 1 base and J dropped 2; count of bases not matched to a gene: 2. The CDR3 is 16 residues long. Here the CDR3 reads CASSLVGTGAGNTIYF. Here the CDR3 DNA reads TGTGCCAGCAGCTTAGTCGGGACAGGGGCTGGAAACACCATATATTTT.

This clonotype was seen repeatedly, ten times or more. The chain uses TRBV7-8 and TRBJ2-5; possibly TRBD2 for D (5 bases). Germline V gives CDR1 SGHVS, CDR2 FQNEAQ. CDR3 size: 14 residues. V lost 5 bases to trimming and J lost 2 bases, with 12 bases between them. The CDR3 sequence: CASSVPREQETQYF. CDR3 in DNA: TGTGCCAGCAGCGTCCCCCGGGAACAAGAGACCCAGTACTTC.

The chain uses TRBV7-2 and TRBJ2-7; D is unclear. The CDR3 spans 12 residues. Trimming shortened V by 5 bases and J by 4 bases, and 9 bases separated the two germline ends. Germline V gene sequence: CDR1 SGHTA, CDR2 FQGNSA. The CDR3 DNA sequence: TGTGCCAGCAGCCCCCAGGCGTACGAGCAGTACTTC. Translating gives CASSPQAYEQYF.

This clonotype was counted a few times. Here the CDR3 reads CSARKGQLNTEAFF. The CDR3 region has the DNA TGCAGTGCTAGGAAGGGACAGCTGAACACTGAAGCTTTCTTT. The chain has TRBV20-1 and TRBJ1-1, with 7 positions matching TRBD1. V shed 3 bases, J shed 0 bases, and the junction held 4 bases outside the gene matches. This CDR3 spans 14 amino acids. Germline V gene data show CDR1 as DFQATT and CDR2 as SNEGSKA (reference sequence).

This clonotype was counted only a few times. As DNA, the CDR3 is TGTGCCAGCAGCGACCGACTACCGATGGTCGGGGAGCTGTTTTTT. Translated, it gives CASSDRLPMVGELFF. The chain is built from TRBV3-1 and TRBJ2-2; D is perhaps TRBD2 (5 bases). Germline loops: CDR1 LGHDT, CDR2 YNNKEL (reference sequence). This CDR3 has 15 amino acids. Trimming took 5 bases from V and 7 from J, leaving 17 bases between them.

This clonotype was detected a few times. The chain is built from TRBV24-1 and TRBJ2-1; 11 bases map to TRBD2. The length of the CDR3 is 13 residues. The germline V gene encodes CDR1 KGHDR and CDR2 SFDVKD. The V segment lost 4 bases and the J segment 10 bases; nucleotides outside the gene matches: 2. CDR3 protein: CATSEASGREQFF. The DNA for the CDR3 is TGTGCCACCAGTGAGGCTAGCGGGAGGGAGCAGTTCTTC.

A few counts support this clonotype. The chain carries TRBV20-1 and TRBJ2-3, with D maybe TRBD2 (6 bases). The CDR3 runs 12 residues. The V and J ends lost 5 bases and 6 bases respectively, with 12 bases between them. From germline, CDR1 is DFQATT and CDR2 SNEGSKA (reference sequence). This chain's CDR3 is CSASWDFDTQYF. The DNA for the CDR3 is TGCAGTGCTTCCTGGGACTTTGATACGCAGTATTTT.

The chain joins TRBV6-2 or TRBV6-3 to TRBJ2-7; 7 nucleotides match TRBD2. The CDR3 loop spans 11 amino acids. Germline trimming cut 7 bases from V and 7 bases from J; bases unmatched to any gene: 4. Germline CDR1 is MNHEY and CDR2 is SVGEGT. The CDR3, as DNA: TGTGCCAGCAACAACGGGAGGGAGCAGTACTTC. Protein: CASNNGREQYF.

CDR3 sequence: CATSDGSSGTGVDTQYF. The CDR3, as DNA: TGTGCCACCAGTGATGGTAGTTCGGGGACAGGGGTAGATACGCAGTATTTT. The chain uses TRBV24-1 and TRBJ2-3; 10 nucleotides agree with TRBD1. Germline CDR1 and CDR2: KGHDR and SFDVKD. The CDR3 is 17 amino acids. V shed 3 bases and J 5 bases; nucleotides not matched to a gene: 10.

This clonotype was counted a few times. This sequence joins TRBV28 and TRBJ2-7; TRBD1 is a possible D gene (6 bases). With 6 bases removed from V and 3 bases from J, the gap between germline ends came to 9 bases. The CDR3 loop spans 12 amino acids. Germline V gene lookup returns CDR1 MDHEN and CDR2 SYDVKM. CDR3 nucleotides: TGTGCCAGCAGCCGCAGGGGCTACGAGCAGTACTTC. Translated: CASSRRGYEQYF.

The J gene is TRBJ1-1, the V gene TRBV7-9; D ambiguous. CDR1 is SEHNR and CDR2 is FQNEAQ in the germline V gene (reference sequence). V lost 5 bases and J lost 5, with 9 bases in between. This CDR3 has 12 residues. CDR3 sequence reads: CASSQPLTEAFF. The CDR3 region has the DNA TGTGCCAGCAGCCAACCCTTAACTGAAGCTTTCTTT.

This clonotype turned up a few times. The rearrangement uses TRBV4-1 and TRBJ2-1; 10 bases align to TRBD2. Trimming at V came to 0 bases and at J to 5 bases, leaving 16 bases not matched to a gene. Germline CDR1 and CDR2: MGHRA and YSYEKL. The CDR3 runs to 20 residues. The CDR3 DNA is TGCGCCAGCAGCCAAGACCGGAGTAGCGGGAGGCTTGTTAAGGACAATGAGCAGTTCTTC. This gives the protein CASSQDRSSGRLVKDNEQFF.

This clonotype was found many times. This rearrangement joins TRBV20-1 to TRBJ1-1; 10 bases align to TRBD1. There are 14 residues in the CDR3. The trim removed 2 bases at V and 3 bases at J, leaving 3 bases unmatched. Germline CDR1 and CDR2: DFQATT and SNEGSKA (reference sequence). The CDR3, as DNA: TGCAGTGCTAGACGGGACAGGGGCTACACTGAAGCTTTCTTT. It is translated as CSARRDRGYTEAFF.

The chain combines TRBV4-3 with TRBJ2-3; 9 nucleotides match TRBD1. This CDR3 is 15 amino acids long. Per germline, CDR1 LGHNA and CDR2 YSLEER. V lost 5 bases and J lost 4; bases outside the gene matches: 7. Here the CDR3 DNA reads TGCGCCAGCAGCTTACAGGGGGCGCCACCAGATACGCAGTATTTT. Encoded protein: CASSLQGAPPDTQYF.